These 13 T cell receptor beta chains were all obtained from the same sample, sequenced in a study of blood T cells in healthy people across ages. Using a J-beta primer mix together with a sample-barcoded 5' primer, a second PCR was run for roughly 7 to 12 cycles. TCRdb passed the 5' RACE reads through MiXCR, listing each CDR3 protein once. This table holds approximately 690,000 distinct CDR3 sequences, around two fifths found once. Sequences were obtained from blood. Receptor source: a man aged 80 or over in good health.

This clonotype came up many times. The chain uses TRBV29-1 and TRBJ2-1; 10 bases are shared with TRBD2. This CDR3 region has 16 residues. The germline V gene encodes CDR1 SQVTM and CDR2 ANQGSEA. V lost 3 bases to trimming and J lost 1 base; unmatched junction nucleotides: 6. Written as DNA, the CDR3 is TGCAGCGTTGACGCTAGCGGGAGTGAGTCCTACAATGAGCAGTTCTTC. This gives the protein CSVDASGSESYNEQFF.

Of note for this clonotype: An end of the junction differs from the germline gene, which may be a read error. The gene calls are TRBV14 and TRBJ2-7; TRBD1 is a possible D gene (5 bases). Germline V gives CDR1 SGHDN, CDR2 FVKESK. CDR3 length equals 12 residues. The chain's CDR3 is CASSQVQAKQYF. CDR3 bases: TGCGCCAGCAGCCAGGTACAGGCCAAGCAGTACTTC. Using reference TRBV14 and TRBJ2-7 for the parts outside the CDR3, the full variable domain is EAGVTQFPSHSVIEKGQTVTLRCDPISGHDNLYWYRRVMGKEIKFLLHFVKESKQDESGMPNNRFLAERTGGTYSTLKVQPAELEDSGVYFCASSQVQAKQYFGPGTRLTVT.

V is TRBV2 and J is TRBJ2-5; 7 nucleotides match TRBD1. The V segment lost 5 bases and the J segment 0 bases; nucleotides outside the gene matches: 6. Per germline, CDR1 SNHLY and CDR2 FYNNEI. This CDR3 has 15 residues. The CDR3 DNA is TGTGCCAGCAGTCCCCCCAGGGGGAACCAAGAGACCCAGTACTTC. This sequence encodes CASSPPRGNQETQYF.

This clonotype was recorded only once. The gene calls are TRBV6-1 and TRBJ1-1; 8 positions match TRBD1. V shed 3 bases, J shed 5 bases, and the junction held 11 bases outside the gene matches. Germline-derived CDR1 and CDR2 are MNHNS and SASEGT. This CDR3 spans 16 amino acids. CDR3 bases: TGTGCCAGCAGTGAGCTTAGGACAGGGAGGGATACTGAAGCTTTCTTT. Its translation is CASSELRTGRDTEAFF.

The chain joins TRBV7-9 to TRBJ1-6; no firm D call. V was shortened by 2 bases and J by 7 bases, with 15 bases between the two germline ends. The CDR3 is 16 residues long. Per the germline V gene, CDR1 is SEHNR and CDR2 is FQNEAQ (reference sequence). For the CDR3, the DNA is TGTGCCAGCAGCTTATGGACCCCGGGCTCCAATTCACCCCTCCACTTT. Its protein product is CASSLWTPGSNSPLHF.

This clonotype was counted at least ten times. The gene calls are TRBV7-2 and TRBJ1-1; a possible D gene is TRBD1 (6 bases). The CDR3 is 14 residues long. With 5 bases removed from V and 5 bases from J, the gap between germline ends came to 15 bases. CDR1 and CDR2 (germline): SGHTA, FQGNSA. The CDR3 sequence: CASSPQGRGTEAFF. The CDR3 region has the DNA TGTGCCAGCAGCCCACAGGGTAGGGGAACTGAAGCTTTCTTT.

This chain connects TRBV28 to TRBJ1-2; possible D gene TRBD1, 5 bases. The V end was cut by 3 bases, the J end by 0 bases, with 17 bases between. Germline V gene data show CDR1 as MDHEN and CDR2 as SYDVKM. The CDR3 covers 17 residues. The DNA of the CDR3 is TGTGCCAGCAGTTTTTTAGCAGGGACGGGAGCTAACTATGGCTACACCTTC. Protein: CASSFLAGTGANYGYTF.

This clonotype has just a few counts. The DNA for the CDR3 is TGTGCCAGCTCATCCCTGCAGGGGGATAATTCACCCCTCCACTTT. It codes for CASSSLQGDNSPLHF. The genes are TRBV18 and TRBJ1-6, with TRBD1 matching 7 bases. V dropped 5 bases and J dropped 5; count of bases not matched to a gene: 6. This CDR3 region has 15 residues. The germline V gene encodes CDR1 KGHSH and CDR2 LQKENI.

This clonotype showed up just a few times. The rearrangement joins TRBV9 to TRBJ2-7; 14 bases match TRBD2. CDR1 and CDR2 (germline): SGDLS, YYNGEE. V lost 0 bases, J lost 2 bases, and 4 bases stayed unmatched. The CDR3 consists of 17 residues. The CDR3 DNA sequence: TGTGCCAGCAGCGTAGCGGGACTAGCGGGAGTGGCCTACGAGCAGTACTTC. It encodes CASSVAGLAGVAYEQYF.

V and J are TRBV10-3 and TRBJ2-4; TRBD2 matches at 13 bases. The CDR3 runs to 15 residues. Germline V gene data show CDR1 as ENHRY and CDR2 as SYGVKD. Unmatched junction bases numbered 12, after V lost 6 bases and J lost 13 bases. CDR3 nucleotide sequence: TGTGCCATCAGCCGACTAGCGGGAGGTACCAATGAGCAGTACTTC. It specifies CAISRLAGGTNEQYF.

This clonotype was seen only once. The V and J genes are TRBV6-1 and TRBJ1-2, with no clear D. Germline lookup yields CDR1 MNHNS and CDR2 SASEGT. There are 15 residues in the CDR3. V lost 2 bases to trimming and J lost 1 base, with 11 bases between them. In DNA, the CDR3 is TGTGCCAGCAGTGAACGGGTCAGCTATAACTATGGCTACACCTTC. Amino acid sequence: CASSERVSYNYGYTF.

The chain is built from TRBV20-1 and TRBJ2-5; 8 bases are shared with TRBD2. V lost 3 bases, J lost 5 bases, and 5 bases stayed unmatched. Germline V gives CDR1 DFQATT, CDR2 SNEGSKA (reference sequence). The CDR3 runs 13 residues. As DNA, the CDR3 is TGCAGTGCTAGCGGGGGGGCGTCTGAGACCCAGTACTTC. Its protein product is CSASGGASETQYF.

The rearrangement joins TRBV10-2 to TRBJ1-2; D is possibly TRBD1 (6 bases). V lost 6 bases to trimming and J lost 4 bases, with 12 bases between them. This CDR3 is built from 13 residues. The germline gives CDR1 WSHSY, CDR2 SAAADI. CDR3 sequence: CASSETGSYGYTF. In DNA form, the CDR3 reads TGCGCCAGCAGCGAAACAGGGAGCTATGGCTACACCTTC.